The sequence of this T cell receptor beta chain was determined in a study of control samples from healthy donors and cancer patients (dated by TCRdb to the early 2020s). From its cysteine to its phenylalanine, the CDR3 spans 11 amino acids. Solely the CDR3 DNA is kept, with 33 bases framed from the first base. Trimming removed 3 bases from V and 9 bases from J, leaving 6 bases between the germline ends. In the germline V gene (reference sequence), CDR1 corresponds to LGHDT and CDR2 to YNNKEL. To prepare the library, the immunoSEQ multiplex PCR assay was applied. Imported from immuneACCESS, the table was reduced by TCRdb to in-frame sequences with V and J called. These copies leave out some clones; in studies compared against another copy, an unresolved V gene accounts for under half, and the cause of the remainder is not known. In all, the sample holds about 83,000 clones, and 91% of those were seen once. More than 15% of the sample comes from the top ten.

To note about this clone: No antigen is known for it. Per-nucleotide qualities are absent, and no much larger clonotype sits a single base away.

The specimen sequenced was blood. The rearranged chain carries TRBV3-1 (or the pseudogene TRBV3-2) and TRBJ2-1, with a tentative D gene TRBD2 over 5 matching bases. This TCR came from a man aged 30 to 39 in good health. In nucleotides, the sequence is TGTGCCAGCAGCCACGGAGGTGAGCAGTTCTTC. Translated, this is CASSHGGEQFF.